Sequencing of this T cell receptor (beta chain) was carried out in a study of cytomegalovirus exposure and HLA in healthy donors. Background on the study: Among the approximately 370 donors who were genotyped, 81% fell in the genetic ancestry cluster that is associated with self-reported Caucasian donors.

With 1 base removed from V and 2 bases from J, the gap between germline ends came to 9 bases. Germline V gene lookup returns CDR1 SGHAT and CDR2 FQNNGV. The CDR3 has 14 amino acids. Vbeta (60) and Jbeta (13) primers were used in the PCR. The method was immunoSEQ multiplex PCR; TCRdb's version includes in-frame clones alone and lacks a portion of them. The table has about 170,000 clones, approximately 67% seen once; the top ten hold about 3.2%. Worth noting for this clone: The antigen remains unidentified.

Whole-study findings and limits: What was likely a sequencing artifact was a cluster of highly shared sequence variants. Most TCR sequences were uncommon, yet certain public TCRs appeared in many donors. Through in vitro validation, three CMV-associated chains were shown to be specific for CMV antigens.

The rearrangement joins TRBV11-2 to TRBJ2-7, with unresolved D. Sequences were obtained from PBMCs. The receptor's source is a man aged 35 to 55 in good health and CMV-seronegative. The CDR3 DNA sequence: TGTGCCAGCAGCTTAGGAAGGCAGGCCTACGAGCAGTACTTC. Translation gives CASSLGRQAYEQYF.